These 7 T cell receptor beta chains share one sample of origin, sequenced in a study of cytomegalovirus exposure and HLA in healthy donors (dated by TCRdb to about 2017). Libraries were built with the immunoSEQ multiplex PCR assay. For the multiplex PCR, a mixture combining 60 forward primers for TCR Vbeta segments and 13 reverse primers for TCR Jbeta segments was used. The table was pulled from immuneACCESS by TCRdb, which kept in-frame rearrangements only. Such tables lose some clones; where checked, under half of the loss comes from unresolved V genes, and the rest has no known cause. The table for this sample lists about 130,000 clones; about 81% of them were counted only once. The biggest ten clones account for 1.1% of the sample. The sample comprised PBMCs. The receptors here all came from a woman aged 25 to 39 in good health and CMV-seronegative.

This clone was detected once. V is TRBV4-1 and J is TRBJ2-1; D possibly corresponds to TRBD2 (5 bases). V was trimmed by 4 bases and J by 4 bases, leaving 14 bases between them. The CDR3 covers 15 residues. Per the germline V gene, CDR1 is MGHRA and CDR2 is YSYEKL. CDR3 in DNA: TGCGCCAGCAGCCTCCGTAGAGGGCTTTACAATGAGCAGTTCTTC. This sequence encodes CASSLRRGLYNEQFF.

The V and J genes are TRBV9 and TRBJ1-3; D is uncertain. Trimming cost V 3 bases and J 4 bases, with 8 bases left between them. The germline V gene encodes CDR1 SGDLS and CDR2 YYNGEE. CDR3 size: 13 residues. The CDR3 loop reads CASSARLGNTIYF. In nucleotides, the CDR3 is TGTGCCAGCAGCGCCCGACTGGGAAACACCATATATTTT.

The chain combines TRBV5-4 with TRBJ2-7; 10 bases agree with TRBD1. Germline trimming cut 4 bases from V and 3 bases from J; bases unmatched to any gene: 7. CDR1 and CDR2 (germline): SGHNT, YYREEE (reference sequence). The CDR3 contains 15 residues. The CDR3 sequence is CASSPPGTGVYEQYF. In DNA form, the CDR3 reads TGTGCCAGCAGCCCCCCCGGGACAGGGGTCTACGAGCAGTACTTC.

The V and J genes are TRBV6-5 and TRBJ2-7; a weak D match, TRBD1 (5 bases). The CDR3 covers 11 residues. Germline values: CDR1 MNHEY, CDR2 SVGAGI. V lost 2 bases and J 6 bases, leaving 5 bases between the germline ends. The CDR3 bases are TGTGCCAGCAGTTACGGGGCCGAGCAGTACTTC. Encoded protein: CASSYGAEQYF.

The chain carries TRBV7-2 and TRBJ2-3, with D perhaps matching TRBD2 (6 bases). CDR3 size: 16 residues. The germline V gene has CDR1 SGHTA and CDR2 FQGNSA. The V end was cut by 5 bases, the J end by 5 bases, with 20 bases between. This chain's CDR3 is CASSPFGAGPQDTQYF. The CDR3 DNA reads as TGTGCCAGCAGCCCATTTGGGGCGGGACCACAAGATACGCAGTATTTT. Full variable domain (rest looked up from reference TRBV7-2 and TRBJ2-3): GAGVSQSPSNKVTEKGKDVELRCDPISGHTALYWYRQSLGQGLEFLIYFQGNSAPDKSGLPSDRFSAERTGGSVSTLTIQRTQQEDSAVYLCASSPFGAGPQDTQYFGPGTRLTVL.

The chain carries TRBV5-4 and TRBJ2-1, with TRBD2 as a possible D gene (7 bases). The CDR3 runs 12 residues. From germline, CDR1 is SGHNT and CDR2 YYREEE (reference sequence). V was shortened by 4 bases and J by 9 bases, with 11 bases between the two germline ends. The CDR3 DNA sequence: TGTGCCAGCAGCCCGGGGGGCCCTGAGCAGTTCTTC. This encodes CASSPGGPEQFF.

V gene TRBV5-1 combines with J gene TRBJ1-4, with D hard to call. V lost 0 bases, J lost 3 bases, and 6 bases lay in between. The CDR3 extends over 14 amino acids. Germline V gene lookup returns CDR1 SGHRS and CDR2 YFSETQ. The DNA of the CDR3 is TGCGCCAGCAGCTTGGCTCCCCCTAATGAAAAACTGTTTTTT. This codes for CASSLAPPNEKLFF.